This T cell receptor (beta chain) was captured in a study of PD-1 blockade in classical Hodgkin lymphoma. Each of the patients experienced relapse following autologous stem cell transplantation, and their brentuximab vedotin exposure differed. The study purified CD4+ T cells from thawed PBMCs using magnetic negative selection. Using immunoSEQ multiplex PCR, the repertoire was profiled, and TCRdb retains in-frame clones only, with some absent. The sample lists 9,500 to 15,000 clones, roughly 80% occurring once. This CDR3 spans 16 amino acids. Looked up from germline, CDR1 is MDHEN and CDR2 is SYDVKM. The V and J ends lost 6 bases and 0 bases respectively, with 15 bases between them.

Sequencing used CD4+ T cells from blood, obtained at baseline. The clonotype comes from a human donor with classical Hodgkin lymphoma. The chain has TRBV28 and TRBJ1-3; D is undetermined. The CDR3 DNA reads as TGTGCCAGCAGAGAAAGACTGACCCACTCTGGAAACACCATATATTTT. As protein: CASRERLTHSGNTIYF.